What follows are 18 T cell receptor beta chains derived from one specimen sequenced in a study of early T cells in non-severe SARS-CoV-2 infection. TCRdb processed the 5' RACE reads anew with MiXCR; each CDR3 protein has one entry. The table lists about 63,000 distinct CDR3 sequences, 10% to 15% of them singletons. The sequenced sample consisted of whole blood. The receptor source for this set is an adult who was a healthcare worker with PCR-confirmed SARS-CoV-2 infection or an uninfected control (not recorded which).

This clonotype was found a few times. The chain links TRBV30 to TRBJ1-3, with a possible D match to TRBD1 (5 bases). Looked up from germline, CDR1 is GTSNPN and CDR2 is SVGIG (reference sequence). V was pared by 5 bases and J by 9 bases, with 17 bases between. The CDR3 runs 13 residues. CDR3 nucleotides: TGTGCCTGGGCCGGGGGATCCGGTGTCACCATATATTTT. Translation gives CAWAGGSGVTIYF.

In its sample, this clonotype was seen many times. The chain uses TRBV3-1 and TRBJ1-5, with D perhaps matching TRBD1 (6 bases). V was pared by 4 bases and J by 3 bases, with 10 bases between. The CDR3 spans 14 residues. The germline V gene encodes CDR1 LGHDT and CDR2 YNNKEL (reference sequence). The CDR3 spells CASSPTGSNQPQHF. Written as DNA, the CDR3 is TGTGCCAGCAGCCCGACAGGATCCAATCAGCCCCAGCATTTT.

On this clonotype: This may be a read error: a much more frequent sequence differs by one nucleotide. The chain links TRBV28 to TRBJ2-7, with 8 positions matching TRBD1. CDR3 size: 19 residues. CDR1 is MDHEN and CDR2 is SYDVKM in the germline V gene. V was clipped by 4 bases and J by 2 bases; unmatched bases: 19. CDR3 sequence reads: CASSSTVASRGPVPYEQYF. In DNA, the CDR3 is TGTGCCAGCAGTTCCACCGTGGCTAGCAGGGGGCCAGTGCCCTACGAGCAGTACTTC. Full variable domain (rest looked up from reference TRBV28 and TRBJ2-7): DVKVTQSSRYLVKRTGEKVFLECVQDMDHENMFWYRQDPGLGLRLIYFSYDVKMKEKGDIPEGYSVSREKKERFSLILESASTNQTSMYLCASSSTVASRGPVPYEQYFGPGTRLTVT.

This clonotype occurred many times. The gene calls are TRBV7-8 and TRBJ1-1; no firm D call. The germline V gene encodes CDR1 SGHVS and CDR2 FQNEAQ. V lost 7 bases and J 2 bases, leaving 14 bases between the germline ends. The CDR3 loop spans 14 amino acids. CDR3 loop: CASNPDGRNTEAFF. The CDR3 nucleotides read TGTGCCAGCAACCCCGACGGAAGAAACACTGAAGCTTTCTTT.

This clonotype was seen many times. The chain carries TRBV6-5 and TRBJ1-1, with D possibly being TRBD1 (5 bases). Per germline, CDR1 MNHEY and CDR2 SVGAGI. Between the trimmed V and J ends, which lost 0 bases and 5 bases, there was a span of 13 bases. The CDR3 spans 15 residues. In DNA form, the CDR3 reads TGTGCCAGCAGTTACTCGCAGGGTGGAGGGACTGAAGCTTTCTTT. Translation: CASSYSQGGGTEAFF.

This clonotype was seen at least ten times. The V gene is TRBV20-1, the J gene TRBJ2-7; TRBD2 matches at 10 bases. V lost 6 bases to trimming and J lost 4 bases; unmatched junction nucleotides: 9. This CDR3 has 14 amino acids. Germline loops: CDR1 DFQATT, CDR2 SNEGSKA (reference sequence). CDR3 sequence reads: CSAVSGGSGYEQYF. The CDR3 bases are TGCAGTGCCGTTAGCGGGGGGTCTGGGTACGAGCAGTACTTC.

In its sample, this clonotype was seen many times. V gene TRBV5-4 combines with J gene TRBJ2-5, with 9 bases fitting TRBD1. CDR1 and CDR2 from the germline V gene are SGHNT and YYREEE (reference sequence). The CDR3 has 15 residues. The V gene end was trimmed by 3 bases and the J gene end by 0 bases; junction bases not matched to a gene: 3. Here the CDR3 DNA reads TGTGCCAGCAGCTGGACAGGGGATTACCAAGAGACCCAGTACTTC. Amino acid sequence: CASSWTGDYQETQYF.

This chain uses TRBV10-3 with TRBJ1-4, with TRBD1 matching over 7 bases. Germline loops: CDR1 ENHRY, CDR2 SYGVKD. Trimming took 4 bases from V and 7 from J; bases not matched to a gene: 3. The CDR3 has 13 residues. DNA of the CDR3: TGTGCCATCAGTGGGGACAGTCTTGAAAAACTGTTTTTT. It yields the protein CAISGDSLEKLFF.

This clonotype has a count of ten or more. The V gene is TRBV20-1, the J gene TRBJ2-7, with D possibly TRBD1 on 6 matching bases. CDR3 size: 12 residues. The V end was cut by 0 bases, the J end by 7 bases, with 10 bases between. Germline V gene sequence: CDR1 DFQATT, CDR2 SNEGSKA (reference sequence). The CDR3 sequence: CSARDPGQEQYF. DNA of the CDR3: TGCAGTGCTAGAGATCCCGGACAGGAGCAGTACTTC.

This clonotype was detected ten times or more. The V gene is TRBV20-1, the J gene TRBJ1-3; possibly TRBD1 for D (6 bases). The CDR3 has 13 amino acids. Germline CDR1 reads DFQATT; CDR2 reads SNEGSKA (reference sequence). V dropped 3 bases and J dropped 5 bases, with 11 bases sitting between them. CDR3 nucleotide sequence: TGCAGTGCTAGCGGCAGGGGCCGAAACACCATATATTTT. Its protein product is CSASGRGRNTIYF.

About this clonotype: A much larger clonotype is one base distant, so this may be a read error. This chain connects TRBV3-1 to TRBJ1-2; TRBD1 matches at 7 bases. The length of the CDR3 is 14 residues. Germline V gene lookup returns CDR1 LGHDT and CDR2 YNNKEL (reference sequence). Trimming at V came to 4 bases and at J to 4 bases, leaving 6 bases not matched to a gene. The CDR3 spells CASSRDYRGYGYTF. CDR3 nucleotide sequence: TGTGCCAGCAGCCGAGATTACAGGGGCTATGGCTACACCTTC.

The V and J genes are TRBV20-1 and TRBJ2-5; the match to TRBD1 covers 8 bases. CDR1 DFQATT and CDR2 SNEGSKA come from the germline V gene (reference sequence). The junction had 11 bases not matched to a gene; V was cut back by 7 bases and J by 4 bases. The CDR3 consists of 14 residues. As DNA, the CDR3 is TGCAGTGGTGGCTTGGTCAGGGGGCTAGAGACCCAGTACTTC. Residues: CSGGLVRGLETQYF.

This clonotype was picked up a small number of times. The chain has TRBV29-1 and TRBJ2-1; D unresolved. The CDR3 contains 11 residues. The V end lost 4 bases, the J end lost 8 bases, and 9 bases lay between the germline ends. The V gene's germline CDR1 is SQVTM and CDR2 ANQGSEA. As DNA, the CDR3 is TGCAGCGTTGCCAGTGCTTATGAGCAGTTCTTC. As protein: CSVASAYEQFF.

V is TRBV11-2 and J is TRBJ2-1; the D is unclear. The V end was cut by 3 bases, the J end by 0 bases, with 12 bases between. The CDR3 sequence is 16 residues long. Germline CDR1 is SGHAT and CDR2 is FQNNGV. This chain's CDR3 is CASSFVQATSYNEQFF. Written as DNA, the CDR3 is TGTGCCAGCAGCTTCGTTCAGGCGACCTCCTACAATGAGCAGTTCTTC. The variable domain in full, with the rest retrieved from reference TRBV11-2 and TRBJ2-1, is EAGVAQSPRYKIIEKRQSVAFWCNPISGHATLYWYQQILGQGPKLLIQFQNNGVVDDSQLPKDRFSAERLKGVDSTLKIQPAKLEDSAVYLCASSFVQATSYNEQFFGPGTRLTVL.

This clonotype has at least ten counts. CDR3 sequence: CSVGGLSYEQYF. In DNA, the CDR3 is TGCAGCGTTGGGGGCCTCTCCTACGAGCAGTACTTC. The chain is built from TRBV29-1 and TRBJ2-7, with TRBD1 as a possible D gene (5 bases). CDR3 length: 12 amino acids. Per germline, CDR1 SQVTM and CDR2 ANQGSEA. Trimming left V 4 bases short and J 0 bases short, with 7 bases between.

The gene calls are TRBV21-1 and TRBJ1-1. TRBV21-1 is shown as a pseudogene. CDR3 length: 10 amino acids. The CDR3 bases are TGTGCCAGCAGCACTGGGGAGGCTTTCTTT. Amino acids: CASSTGEAFF.

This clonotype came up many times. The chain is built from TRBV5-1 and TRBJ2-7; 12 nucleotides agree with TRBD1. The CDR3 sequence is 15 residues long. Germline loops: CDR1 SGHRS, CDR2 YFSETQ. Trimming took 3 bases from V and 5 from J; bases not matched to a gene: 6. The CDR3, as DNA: TGCGCCAGCAGCTCCGAGGGACAGGGGGCTGACGAGCAGTACTTC. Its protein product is CASSSEGQGADEQYF.

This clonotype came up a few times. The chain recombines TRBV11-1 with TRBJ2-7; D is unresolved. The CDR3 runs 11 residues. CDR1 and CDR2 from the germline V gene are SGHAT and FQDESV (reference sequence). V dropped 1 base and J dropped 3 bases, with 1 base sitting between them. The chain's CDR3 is CASSLDYEQYF. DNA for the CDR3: TGTGCCAGCAGCTTAGACTACGAGCAGTACTTC.